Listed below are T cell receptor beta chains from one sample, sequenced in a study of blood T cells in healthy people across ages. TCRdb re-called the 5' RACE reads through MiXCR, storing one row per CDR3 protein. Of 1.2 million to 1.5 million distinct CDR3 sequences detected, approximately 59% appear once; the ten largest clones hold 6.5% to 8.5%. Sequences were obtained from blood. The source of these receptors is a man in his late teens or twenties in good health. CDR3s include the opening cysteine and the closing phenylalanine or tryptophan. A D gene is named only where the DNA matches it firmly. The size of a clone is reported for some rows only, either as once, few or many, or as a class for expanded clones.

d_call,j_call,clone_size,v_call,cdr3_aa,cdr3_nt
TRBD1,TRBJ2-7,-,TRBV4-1,CASSHSKRRQGNYEQYF,TGCGCCAGCAGCCACTCCAAGCGCAGACAGGGGAACTACGAGCAGTACTTC
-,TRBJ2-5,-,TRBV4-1,CASSQAPGPSETQYF,TGCGCCAGCAGCCAAGCCCCAGGGCCCTCAGAGACCCAGTACTTC
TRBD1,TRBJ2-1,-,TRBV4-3,CASSQDTGQGLDEQFF,TGCGCCAGCAGCCAAGATACCGGACAGGGCTTGGATGAGCAGTTCTTC
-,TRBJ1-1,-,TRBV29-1,CSVTQRKDSEAFF,TGCAGCGTAACACAGAGGAAGGATTCTGAAGCTTTCTTT
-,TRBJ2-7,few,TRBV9,CASSVGQTSPYEQYF,TGTGCCAGCAGCGTAGGACAGACGAGCCCCTACGAGCAGTACTTC
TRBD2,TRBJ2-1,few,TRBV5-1,CASSSLALPDNEQFF,TGCGCCAGCAGCTCACTAGCGCTACCCGACAATGAGCAGTTCTTC
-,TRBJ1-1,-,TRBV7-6,CASSSTSNTEAFF,TGTGCCAGCAGCTCAACCTCCAACACTGAAGCTTTCTTT
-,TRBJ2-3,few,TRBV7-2,CASSLEGRGFTDTQYF,TGTGCCAGCAGCTTAGAGGGACGGGGATTCACAGATACGCAGTATTTT
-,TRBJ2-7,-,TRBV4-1,CASSQDTGIYEQYF,TGCGCCAGCAGCCAAGATACAGGGATCTACGAGCAGTACTTC
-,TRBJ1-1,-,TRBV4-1,CASSHIDRLNTEAFF,TGCGCCAGCAGCCACATAGACAGATTGAACACTGAAGCTTTCTTT
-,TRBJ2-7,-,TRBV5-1,CASSPPGLVTEQYF,TGCGCCAGCAGCCCCCCGGGGCTAGTTACCGAGCAGTACTTC
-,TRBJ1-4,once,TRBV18,CASSNRDTGIGGATNEKLFF,TGTGCCAGCTCAAACCGGGACACAGGGATTGGGGGCGCAACTAATGAAAAACTGTTTTTT
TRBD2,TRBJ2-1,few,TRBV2,CASRDTSGRAINEQFF,TGTGCCAGCAGGGATACAAGCGGGAGAGCCATCAATGAGCAGTTCTTC
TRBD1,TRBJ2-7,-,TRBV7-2,CASSSRQGWNEQYF,TGTGCCAGCAGCTCCAGACAGGGTTGGAACGAGCAGTACTTC
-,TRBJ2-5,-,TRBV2,CASSEIRYQETQYF,TGTGCCAGCAGTGAAATCAGATACCAAGAGACCCAGTACTTC
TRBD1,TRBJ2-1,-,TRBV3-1,CASSYAGQGTNEQFF,TGTGCCAGCAGCTACGCCGGACAGGGTACCAATGAGCAGTTCTTC
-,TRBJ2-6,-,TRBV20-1,CSAPTGFGANVLTF,TGCAGTGCTCCAACAGGGTTTGGGGCCAACGTCCTGACTTTC
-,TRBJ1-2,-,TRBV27,CASSLSSNLGRGGYTF,TGTGCCAGCAGTTTATCGTCCAACCTTGGGCGTGGTGGCTACACCTTC
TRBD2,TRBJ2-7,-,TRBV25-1,CASSEEVSGAKQYF,TGTGCCAGCAGTGAAGAGGTTAGCGGGGCGAAGCAGTACTTC
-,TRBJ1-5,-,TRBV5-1,CASSREGVGQPQHF,TGCGCCAGCAGCCGTGAAGGGGTAGGTCAGCCCCAGCATTTT
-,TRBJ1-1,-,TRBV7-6,CASSTTGLEAFF,TGTGCCAGCAGCACCACAGGGCTTGAAGCTTTCTTT
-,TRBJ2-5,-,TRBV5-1,CASSLASAPKETQYF,TGCGCCAGCAGCTTGGCCTCGGCTCCCAAAGAGACCCAGTACTTC
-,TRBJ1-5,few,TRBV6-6,CASSYSHRISNQPQHF,TGTGCCAGCAGTTACTCTCACAGGATTAGCAATCAGCCCCAGCATTTT
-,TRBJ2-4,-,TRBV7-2,CASSSDGGLEQYF,TGTGCCAGCAGCTCCGACGGGGGTCTAGAGCAGTACTTC
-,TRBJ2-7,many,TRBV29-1,CSVDTGSSYEQYF,TGCAGCGTTGATACCGGCAGCTCCTACGAGCAGTACTTC
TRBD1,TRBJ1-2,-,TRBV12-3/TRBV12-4,CASISGTGWGYGYTF,TGTGCCAGCATATCCGGGACAGGTTGGGGCTATGGCTACACCTTC
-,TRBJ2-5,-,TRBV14,CASSQGRAEETQYF,TGTGCCAGCAGCCAAGGGAGGGCTGAGGAGACCCAGTACTTC